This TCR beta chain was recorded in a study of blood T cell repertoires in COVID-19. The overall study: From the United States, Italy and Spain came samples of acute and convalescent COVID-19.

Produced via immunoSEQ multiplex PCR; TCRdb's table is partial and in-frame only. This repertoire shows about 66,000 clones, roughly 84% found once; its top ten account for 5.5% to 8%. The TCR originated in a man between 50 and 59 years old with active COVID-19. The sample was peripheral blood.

The CDR3 nucleotides are TGTGCCAGCAGCGCGGGGGACAGGTACACTGAAAAACTGTTTTTT. It translates to CASSAGDRYTEKLFF. The genes are TRBV9 and TRBJ1-4, with 8 bases identical to TRBD1. V dropped 3 bases and J dropped 7; count of bases not matched to a gene: 8. Germline V gene lookup returns CDR1 SGDLS and CDR2 YYNGEE. This CDR3 comprises 15 residues.